The clone carrying this T cell receptor beta chain has a count of ten or more. Antigen specificity is unknown. For TCR beta, libraries came from quantitative 5'-RACE with molecular barcodes. TCRdb reprocessed the 5' RACE reads with MiXCR, giving one entry per CDR3 protein. This sample has 69,000 or so distinct CDR3 sequences, with 5.3% found just once. CDR3 length: 15 amino acids. Germline CDR1 reads MDHEN; CDR2 reads SYDVKM. The V gene end was trimmed by 3 bases and the J gene end by 5 bases; junction bases not matched to a gene: 5. The data originate from a study of CD8 T cells in ankylosing spondylitis. Study results and caveats: Reportedly, significant enrichment of disease-linked clones occurred in matched ankylosing spondylitis synovial fluid. Reactive arthritis synovial fluid and blood were previously reported to contain some motif variants. Blood of patients with ankylosing spondylitis appeared to be characterized by a TCR beta motif of 8 or 9 highly homologous variants.

The TCR comes from a male donor with ankylosing spondylitis or in good health (not recorded which). Sequenced input: blood, either unsorted or a sorted T cell fraction (not recorded which). The chain joins TRBV28 to TRBJ2-1; 9 positions agree with TRBD2. CDR3 in DNA: TGTGCCAGCAGTTTCGCGGGGGGGCTCAACAATGAGCAGTTCTTC. It codes for CASSFAGGLNNEQFF.